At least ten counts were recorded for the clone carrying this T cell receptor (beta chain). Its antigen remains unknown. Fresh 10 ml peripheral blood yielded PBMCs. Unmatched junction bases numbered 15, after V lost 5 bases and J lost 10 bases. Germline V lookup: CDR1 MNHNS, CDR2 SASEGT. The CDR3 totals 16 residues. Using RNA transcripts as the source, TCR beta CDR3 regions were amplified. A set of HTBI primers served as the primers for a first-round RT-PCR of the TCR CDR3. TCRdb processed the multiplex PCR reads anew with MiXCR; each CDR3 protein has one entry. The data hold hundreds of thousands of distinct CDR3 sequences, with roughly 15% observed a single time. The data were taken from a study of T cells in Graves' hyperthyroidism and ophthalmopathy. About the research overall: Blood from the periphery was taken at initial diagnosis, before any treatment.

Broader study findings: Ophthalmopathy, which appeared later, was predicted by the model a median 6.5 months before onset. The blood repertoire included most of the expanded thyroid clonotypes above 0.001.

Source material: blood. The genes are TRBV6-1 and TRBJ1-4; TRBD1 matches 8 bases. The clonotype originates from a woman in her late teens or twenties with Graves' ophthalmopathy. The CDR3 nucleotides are TGTGCCAGCAGTTACTTGGGGGGACAGGATGTCGGAAAACTGTTTTTT. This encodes CASSYLGGQDVGKLFF.